This T cell receptor (beta chain) was profiled in a study of blood T cell repertoires in COVID-19. Study-level background: Spain, Italy and the United States supplied samples that represented acute and convalescent COVID-19.

This table comes from immunoSEQ multiplex PCR, and its TCRdb copy is limited to in-frame clones, with some not included. This repertoire shows roughly 110,000 clones, 86% found once; its top ten account for about 4.5%. Germline trimming cut 2 bases from V and 4 bases from J; bases unmatched to any gene: 8. The CDR3 length is 15 residues. CDR1 and CDR2 (germline): GTSNPN, SVGIG (reference sequence). The chain carries TRBV30 and TRBJ2-3, with TRBD1 identical over 8 bases. This receptor was obtained from a man aged 35 to 55 with acute or convalescent COVID-19. Sequencing used peripheral blood. The CDR3 here is CAWSPDREVADTQYF. Here the CDR3 DNA reads TGTGCCTGGAGTCCGGACAGGGAAGTCGCAGATACGCAGTATTTT.